This TCR beta chain was observed in a study of molecular identifiers for immune sequencing clone quantification. Sorted naive CD8 T cells, roughly 20,000 to 1,100,000, were sequenced from 10%, 30% or 50% RNA. Researchers sorted naive CD8 T cells as cells that were CD8+CD4-CCR7+CD45RA+. Study-wide results and limits: Whereas naive cells kept under 1% of molecules in clones above 20 RNA copies, such clones held over 97% in effectors.

It was with previously described methods and listed TCR primers that bulk TCR libraries were made. TCRdb processed the PCR reads anew with MiXCR; each CDR3 protein has one entry. In the table there are about 630,000 distinct CDR3 sequences, 25% of which are singletons. From germline, CDR1 is DFQATT and CDR2 SNEGSKA (reference sequence). V was clipped by 0 bases and J by 4 bases, with 4 bases between them. CDR3 size: 12 residues. Points on this clonotype: Its specificity is unknown.

The specimen was naive CD8+ T cells from blood, with Jurkat cell RNA spiked in. Subset denoted: FACS-sorted CD8+CD4-CCR7+CD45RA+ naive T cells. This TCR was sampled from a human donor in good health. Some libraries in this study had Jurkat cell RNA spiked in. This chain joins TRBV20-1 and TRBJ1-3; no definite D call. CDR3: CSARDRGNTIYF. In DNA form, the CDR3 reads TGCAGTGCTAGAGATCGGGGAAACACCATATATTTT.